The next 29 T cell receptor beta chains were all read from a single sample in a study of cytomegalovirus exposure and HLA in healthy donors. 60 Vbeta and 13 Jbeta primers were used in PCR. Produced via immunoSEQ multiplex PCR; TCRdb's table is partial and in-frame only. Counted here are 130,000 to 150,000 clones, about four fifths occurring once; the ten biggest clones make up roughly 2%. The sample taken for sequencing was PBMCs. The receptors were gathered from a young man in good health and CMV-seronegative.

This chain uses TRBV12-5 with TRBJ1-3, with 7 bases that match TRBD1. Losses at the gene ends were 3 bases for V and 4 bases for J; bases not matched to a gene: 6. Germline V gene lookup returns CDR1 LGHNT and CDR2 FRNRAP. CDR3 size: 15 residues. CDR3 sequence: CASGFRQGSGNTIYF. CDR3 DNA sequence: TGTGCTAGTGGTTTTCGACAGGGTTCGGGAAACACCATATATTTT.

The chain employs TRBV7-9 and TRBJ2-2; a weak D match, TRBD1 (5 bases). This CDR3 spans 13 amino acids. Deletions cut 5 bases from V and 6 bases from J, with 10 bases between. CDR1 and CDR2 (germline): SEHNR, FQNEAQ (reference sequence). The CDR3 region is CASSHKGSGELFF. The CDR3 nucleotides read TGTGCCAGCAGCCATAAGGGGTCCGGGGAGCTGTTTTTT.

The chain joins TRBV28 to TRBJ2-2; 7 nucleotides match TRBD1. V shed 7 bases, J shed 5 bases, and the junction held 13 bases outside the gene matches. The CDR3 runs 16 residues. In germline, CDR1 is MDHEN, CDR2 SYDVKM. Here the CDR3 DNA reads TGTGCCAGCACTAACAGGGGATTAGCGTGGACCGGGGAGCTGTTTTTT. It codes for CASTNRGLAWTGELFF.

This clone has only a few counts. This chain uses TRBV10-3 with TRBJ2-3; TRBD2 agrees at 10 bases. The germline V gene has CDR1 ENHRY and CDR2 SYGVKD. V shed 10 bases, J shed 5 bases, and the junction held 18 bases outside the gene matches. This CDR3 is built from 17 residues. The CDR3 sequence: CATHHTSSGRGRDTQYF. The CDR3 region has the DNA TGTGCCACGCATCATACTTCTAGCGGGAGAGGTAGAGATACGCAGTATTTT.

The sample holds one count of this clone. The chain couples TRBV27 to TRBJ1-6; the D is unclear. CDR1 and CDR2 from the germline V gene are MNHEY and SMNVEV (reference sequence). The CDR3 is 12 amino acids. The V and J ends lost 6 bases and 13 bases respectively, with 13 bases between them. The CDR3 DNA is TGTGCCAGCAGCTCTCCAGGCCTCCCCCTCCACTTT. Its protein product is CASSSPGLPLHF.

This sequence joins TRBV5-5 and TRBJ1-4, with D perhaps TRBD1 (6 bases). The CDR3 is made up of 14 amino acids. V lost 0 bases and J lost 5, with 8 bases in between. Germline V gene lookup returns CDR1 SGHKS and CDR2 YYEKEE (reference sequence). The CDR3 reads CASSLATGNEKLFF. DNA for the CDR3: TGTGCCAGCAGCTTGGCGACAGGAAATGAAAAACTGTTTTTT.

About this clone itself: Compared with germline, one end of the junction differs, possibly owing to a read error. The chain employs TRBV30 and TRBJ2-1, with 12 nucleotides matching TRBD1. Germline V gives CDR1 GTSNPN, CDR2 SVGIG (reference sequence). This CDR3 has 14 amino acids. For the CDR3, the DNA is TGTGCCTGGACCGGGACAGGGGGCCGTAATGAGCAGCTCTTC. Translation gives CAWTGTGGRNEQLF.

This clone has just a few counts. The genes are TRBV27 and TRBJ2-7; D not certain. Germline assignment: CDR1 MNHEY and CDR2 SMNVEV (reference sequence). The length of the CDR3 is 13 residues. Trimming left V 2 bases short and J 5 bases short, with 10 bases between. For the CDR3, the DNA is TGTGCCAGCAGTTTACGTATAGCTAACGAGCAGTACTTC. Its protein is CASSLRIANEQYF.

The rearrangement joins TRBV27 to TRBJ2-1; tentatively, D is TRBD2 (6 bases). The germline gives CDR1 MNHEY, CDR2 SMNVEV (reference sequence). CDR3 length equals 13 residues. The V end was cut by 6 bases, the J end by 5 bases, with 11 bases between. The CDR3 nucleotides read TGTGCCAGCAGGACTACTAGCAACAATGAGCAGTTCTTC. Amino acids: CASRTTSNNEQFF.

This clone came up a few times. The V call is TRBV6-5, the J call TRBJ1-2; the D gene is possibly TRBD1 (6 bases). Germline V CDR1 and CDR2: MNHEY, SVGAGI. V was clipped by 5 bases and J by 5 bases, with 18 bases between them. The CDR3 sequence is 15 residues long. CDR3 sequence reads: CASSPRGGGRYGYTF. CDR3 in DNA: TGTGCCAGCAGTCCCAGAGGGGGTGGCCGGTATGGCTACACCTTC.

The CDR3 DNA reads TGTGCCAGCAGTACGGACAGGGTAGCTTTGGAGCAGTACTTC. This encodes CASSTDRVALEQYF. The chain has TRBV6-6 and TRBJ2-7; 8 nucleotides line up with TRBD1. Germline CDR1 is MNHNY and CDR2 is SVGAGI (reference sequence). The CDR3 has 14 residues. V was clipped by 5 bases and J by 7 bases; unmatched bases: 10.

The chain recombines TRBV2 with TRBJ1-1; the D is unclear. The CDR3 spans 14 residues. The germline V and J ends were trimmed by 4 bases and 4 bases, with 13 bases remaining between them. Per germline, CDR1 SNHLY and CDR2 FYNNEI. CDR3 sequence reads: CASSGTGVTTEAFF. For the CDR3, the DNA is TGTGCCAGCAGTGGCACCGGGGTCACCACTGAAGCTTTCTTT.

The chain couples TRBV30 to TRBJ1-2, with 10 positions matching TRBD1. V was clipped by 5 bases and J by 7 bases; unmatched bases: 4. The CDR3 consists of 12 residues. Germline V gives CDR1 GTSNPN, CDR2 SVGIG (reference sequence). The CDR3 nucleotides are TGTGCCTGGGGACAGGGGGAGTTTGGCTACACCTTC. Amino acid sequence: CAWGQGEFGYTF.

V gene TRBV2 combines with J gene TRBJ1-2, with 7 bases matching TRBD1. CDR3 length equals 16 residues. J lost 2 bases, V lost 7 bases, and 13 bases had no gene match. Germline V lookup: CDR1 SNHLY, CDR2 FYNNEI. The CDR3 nucleotides are TGTGCCAGCACCCCCAGAAAGACAGGGCGAAACTATGGCTACACCTTC. Translating gives CASTPRKTGRNYGYTF.

The table lists this clone with a few counts. V gene TRBV11-1 combines with J gene TRBJ2-7, with 7 bases aligning to TRBD2. Germline loops: CDR1 SGHAT, CDR2 FQDESV (reference sequence). Germline trimming cut 6 bases from V and 4 bases from J; bases unmatched to any gene: 18. The CDR3 has 17 residues. The DNA for the CDR3 is TGTGCCAGCAGGCCAGACGGGGCGGGAGCCCATCGATACGAGCAGTACTTC. Protein: CASRPDGAGAHRYEQYF.

The V gene is TRBV11-2, the J gene TRBJ2-1, with 14 bases that match TRBD2. The J segment lost 8 bases and the V segment lost 4 bases, leaving 13 bases of the junction unmatched. Germline values: CDR1 SGHAT, CDR2 FQNNGV. This CDR3 is 18 amino acids long. CDR3 sequence reads: CASSSGLAGGSRFHEQFF. The CDR3 bases are TGTGCCAGCAGCTCTGGACTAGCGGGGGGCTCACGTTTTCATGAGCAGTTCTTC.

The V and J genes are TRBV28 and TRBJ1-1; a weak D match, TRBD1 (6 bases). The CDR3 is made up of 14 amino acids. Germline CDR1 and CDR2: MDHEN and SYDVKM. V was pared by 8 bases and J by 3 bases, with 16 bases between. The DNA of the CDR3 is TGTGCCAGCGGCCCCCAGGGGTGGTACACTGAAGCTTTCTTT. Encoded protein: CASGPQGWYTEAFF.

This clone occurred once. The chain couples TRBV5-6 to TRBJ2-7, with D tentatively TRBD2 (6 bases). Per germline, CDR1 SGHDT and CDR2 YYEEEE. The ends were cut back, 4 bases at V and 7 bases at J, with 18 bases in the middle. The CDR3 extends over 14 amino acids. CDR3 in amino acids: CASSPPGLHREQYF. Written as DNA, the CDR3 is TGTGCCAGCAGCCCCCCGGGACTCCACCGTGAGCAGTACTTC.

The rearrangement joins TRBV29-1 to TRBJ2-3, with TRBD1 matching over 9 bases. V gave up 2 bases and J gave up 0 bases; unmatched junction bases: 18. CDR3 length equals 20 residues. Per germline, CDR1 SQVTM and CDR2 ANQGSEA. The DNA for the CDR3 is TGCAGCGTTGAATGGGCAGCAACCTTTGCCGACAGGGGGAGCACAGATACGCAGTATTTT. This translates into CSVEWAATFADRGSTDTQYF.

The chain couples TRBV2 to TRBJ1-5; the D is unclear. V was pared by 5 bases and J by 3 bases, with 14 bases between. Germline CDR1 is SNHLY and CDR2 is FYNNEI. The CDR3 totals 15 residues. DNA for the CDR3: TGTGCCAGCAGTCGACCTGACACGCTCAATCAGCCCCAGCATTTT. This translates into CASSRPDTLNQPQHF.

This clone was seen a handful of times. This rearrangement joins TRBV7-8 to TRBJ1-1; possible D gene TRBD1, 6 bases. Trimming stripped 3 bases from V and 5 bases from J, with 13 bases between. This CDR3 is 14 amino acids long. The germline gives CDR1 SGHVS, CDR2 FQNEAQ. DNA for the CDR3: TGTGCCAGCAGCTTGCAAGTTACAGGGACTGAAGCTTTCTTT. It translates to CASSLQVTGTEAFF.

The rearrangement joins TRBV6-1 to TRBJ2-1, with 11 bases that match TRBD2. The ends lost 4 bases at V and 7 bases at J; junction bases unmatched: 9. This CDR3 contains 16 residues. CDR1 is MNHNS, CDR2 SASEGT, per germline. The CDR3 region has the DNA TGTGCCAGCAGTGGAACTGGGACTAGCGGAATTAATGAGCAGTTCTTC. Translation: CASSGTGTSGINEQFF.

This rearrangement joins TRBV5-4 to TRBJ1-6; TRBD1 is a possible D gene (6 bases). Trimming stripped 0 bases from V and 7 bases from J, with 14 bases between. Germline CDR1 reads SGHNT; CDR2 reads YYREEE (reference sequence). The CDR3 covers 16 residues. CDR3 loop: CASSLEGGIGNSPLHF. CDR3 bases: TGTGCCAGCAGCTTGGAGGGGGGGATTGGCAATTCACCCCTCCACTTT.

The chain uses TRBV7-9 and TRBJ1-2; D perhaps matches TRBD1 (5 bases). The CDR3 spans 17 residues. The ends were cut back, 3 bases at V and 0 bases at J, with 17 bases in the middle. Per the germline V gene, CDR1 is SEHNR and CDR2 is FQNEAQ (reference sequence). The CDR3 spells CASSFMDTRLANYGYTF. DNA of the CDR3: TGTGCCAGCAGCTTTATGGACACCCGACTAGCTAACTATGGCTACACCTTC.

The chain links TRBV19 to TRBJ1-2; D remains ambiguous. V gave up 7 bases and J gave up 5 bases, with 17 bases separating them. Germline lookup yields CDR1 LNHDA and CDR2 SQIVND (reference sequence). CDR3 length: 14 residues. The CDR3 sequence is CASNGPPFLYGYTF. As DNA, the CDR3 is TGTGCCAGTAATGGGCCGCCTTTCTTATATGGCTACACCTTC.

The chain combines TRBV6-5 with TRBJ2-5, with 8 nucleotides matching TRBD1. The junction had 9 bases not matched to a gene; V was cut back by 5 bases and J by 4 bases. Germline CDR1 reads MNHEY; CDR2 reads SVGAGI. The CDR3 sequence is 15 residues long. For the CDR3, the DNA is TGTGCCAGCAGTGCGGGGACAGGAGTGCGAGAGACCCAGTACTTC. Its protein is CASSAGTGVRETQYF.

This clone was seen a handful of times. The chain employs TRBV5-1 and TRBJ2-7, with D perhaps TRBD2 (5 bases). The germline V gene encodes CDR1 SGHRS and CDR2 YFSETQ. The germline V and J ends were trimmed by 4 bases and 7 bases, with 18 bases remaining between them. The CDR3 has 14 residues. The CDR3 spells CASSRVAGEGEQYF. CDR3 DNA: TGCGCCAGCAGCCGGGTCGCGGGTGAAGGAGAGCAGTACTTC. Together with reference TRBV5-1 and TRBJ2-7, the CDR3 gives the full variable domain: KAGVTQTPRYLIKTRGQQVTLSCSPISGHRSVSWYQQTPGQGLQFLFEYFSETQRNKGNFPGRFSGRQFSNSRSEMNVSTLELGDSALYLCASSRVAGEGEQYFGPGTRLTVT.

The chain couples TRBV2 to TRBJ2-7; a weak D match, TRBD2 (6 bases). Germline V CDR1 and CDR2: SNHLY, FYNNEI. CDR3 length: 14 amino acids. V was trimmed by 0 bases and J by 7 bases, leaving 13 bases between them. CDR3 in DNA: TGTGCCAGCAGTGAAGCCTGGCAGGCGGGGGAGCAGTACTTC. This codes for CASSEAWQAGEQYF.

A few counts support this clone. The chain employs TRBV18 and TRBJ1-1; tentatively, D is TRBD1 (5 bases). The germline CDR1 and CDR2 sequences are KGHSH and LQKENI. The germline V and J ends were trimmed by 2 bases and 9 bases, with 16 bases remaining between them. The CDR3 has 14 residues. The CDR3 sequence: CASSPIQDIPKAFF. The DNA of the CDR3 is TGTGCCAGCTCACCAATACAGGACATCCCGAAAGCTTTCTTT. Together with reference TRBV18 and TRBJ1-1, the CDR3 gives the full variable domain: NAGVMQNPRHLVRRRGQEARLRCSPMKGHSHVYWYRQLPEEGLKFMVYLQKENIIDESGMPKERFSAEFPKEGPSILRIQQVVRGDSAAYFCASSPIQDIPKAFFGQGTRLTVV.